Sequencing of this TCR beta chain was carried out in a study of blood T cell repertoires in COVID-19. The overall study: The United States, Italy and Spain supplied acute and convalescent COVID-19 samples. Sample material is recorded as cDNA or gDNA derived from T cells, B-cell-depleted T cells, or PBMCs.

In the source study's methods: Reference gene primer amplification yielded estimated nucleated cell counts. Profiled with immunoSEQ multiplex PCR; TCRdb holds only in-frame clones, not every one. That table gives V, J and clone size, and the DNA gave D and trimming. The sample gives about 160,000 clones, roughly 90% of which show up once; more than 4.5% is in the top ten. This CDR3 contains 18 residues. CDR1 and CDR2 from the germline V gene are MDHEN and SYDVKM. J gave up 6 bases and V 2 bases, and 8 bases lay outside the gene matches. The Seattle patients, enrolled during active infection, were followed longitudinally.

The source of this sequence is a man aged 30 to 39 with COVID-19, enrolled during active disease. Sequenced input: peripheral blood. The rearrangement uses TRBV28 and TRBJ2-1; TRBD2 matches at 15 bases. The CDR3 loop is CASSLPIGTSGRRNEQFF. As DNA, the CDR3 is TGTGCCAGCAGTTTACCCATCGGGACTAGCGGGAGGCGCAATGAGCAGTTCTTC.